This T cell receptor beta chain is drawn from a study of Ad26.COV2.S vaccination and SARS-CoV-2 variants. Points from the study as a whole: Once vaccination had occurred, spike-specific CD8+ and CD4+ T cell responses reportedly showed substantial breadth.

Looked up from germline, CDR1 is SGDLS and CDR2 is YYNGEE. The CDR3 sequence is 13 residues long. Trimming removed 5 bases from V and 7 bases from J, with 10 bases in between. Repertoires were generated with immunoSEQ multiplex PCR, while TCRdb's copy carries only in-frame clones and drops some. The table records approximately 140,000 clones, 86% of them present only once. Worth noting for this clone: The antigen is undetermined.

The source was peripheral blood, collected after recovery from COVID-19. The gene calls are TRBV9 and TRBJ1-6; D unresolved. This sequence originates from a human donor who had recovered from COVID-19. CDR3 loop: CASSREWNSPLHF. CDR3 DNA sequence: TGTGCCAGCAGTAGGGAATGGAATTCACCCCTCCACTTT.